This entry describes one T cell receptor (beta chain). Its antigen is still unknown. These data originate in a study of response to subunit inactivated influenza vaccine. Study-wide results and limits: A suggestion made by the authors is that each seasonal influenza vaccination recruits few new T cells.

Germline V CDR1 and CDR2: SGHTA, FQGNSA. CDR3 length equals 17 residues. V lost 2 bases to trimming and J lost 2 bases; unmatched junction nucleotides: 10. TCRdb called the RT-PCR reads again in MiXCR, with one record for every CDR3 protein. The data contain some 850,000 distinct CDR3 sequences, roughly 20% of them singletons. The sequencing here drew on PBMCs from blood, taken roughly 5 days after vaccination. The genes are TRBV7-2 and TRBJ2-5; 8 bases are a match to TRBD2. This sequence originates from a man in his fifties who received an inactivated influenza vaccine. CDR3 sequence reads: CASSLRGSGTTQETQYF. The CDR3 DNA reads TGTGCCAGCAGCTTACGGGGTAGCGGGACTACTCAAGAGACCCAGTACTTC.